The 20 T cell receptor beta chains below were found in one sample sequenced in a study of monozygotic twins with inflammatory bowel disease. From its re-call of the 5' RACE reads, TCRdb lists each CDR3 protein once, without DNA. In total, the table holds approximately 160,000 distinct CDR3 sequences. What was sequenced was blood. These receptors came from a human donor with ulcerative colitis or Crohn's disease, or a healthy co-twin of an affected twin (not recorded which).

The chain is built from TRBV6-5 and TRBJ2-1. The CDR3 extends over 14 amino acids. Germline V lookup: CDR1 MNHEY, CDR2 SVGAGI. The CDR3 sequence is CASSYSSGYNEQFF.

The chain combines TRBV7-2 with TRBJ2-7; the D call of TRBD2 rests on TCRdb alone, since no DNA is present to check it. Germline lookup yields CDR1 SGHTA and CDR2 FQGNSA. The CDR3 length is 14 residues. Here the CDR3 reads CASSSRPSGYEQYF.

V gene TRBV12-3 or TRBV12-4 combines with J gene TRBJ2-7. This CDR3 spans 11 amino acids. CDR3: CASSFRYEQYF.

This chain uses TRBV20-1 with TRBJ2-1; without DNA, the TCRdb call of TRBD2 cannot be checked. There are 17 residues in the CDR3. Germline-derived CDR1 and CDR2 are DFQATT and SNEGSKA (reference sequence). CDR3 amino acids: CSARDDLKPGLRNEQFF.

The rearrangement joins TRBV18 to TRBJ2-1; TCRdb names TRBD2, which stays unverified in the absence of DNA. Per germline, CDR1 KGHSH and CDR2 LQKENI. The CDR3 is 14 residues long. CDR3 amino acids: CASSRDLGGNEQFF.

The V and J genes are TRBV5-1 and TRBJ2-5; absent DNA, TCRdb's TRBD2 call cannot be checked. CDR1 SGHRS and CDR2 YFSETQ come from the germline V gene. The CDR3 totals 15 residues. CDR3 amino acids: CASSLGFRGQETQYF.

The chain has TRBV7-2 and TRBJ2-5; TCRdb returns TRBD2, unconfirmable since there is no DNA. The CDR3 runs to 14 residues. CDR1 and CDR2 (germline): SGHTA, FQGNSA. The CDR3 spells CATSSRAGQETQYF.

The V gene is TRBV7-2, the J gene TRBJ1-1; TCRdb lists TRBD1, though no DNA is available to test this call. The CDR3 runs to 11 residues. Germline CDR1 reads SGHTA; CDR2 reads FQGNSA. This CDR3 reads CASSRQVGAFF.

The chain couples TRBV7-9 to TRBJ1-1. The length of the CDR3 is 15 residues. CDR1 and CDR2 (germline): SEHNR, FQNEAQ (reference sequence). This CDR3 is CASSLKRDGNTEAFF.

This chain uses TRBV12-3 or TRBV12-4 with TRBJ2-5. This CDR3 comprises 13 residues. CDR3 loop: CASSFKGGETQYF.

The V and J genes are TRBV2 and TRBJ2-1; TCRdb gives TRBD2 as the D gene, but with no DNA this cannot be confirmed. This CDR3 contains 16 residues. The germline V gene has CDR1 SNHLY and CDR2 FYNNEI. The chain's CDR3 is CASSRILAGNDNEQFF.

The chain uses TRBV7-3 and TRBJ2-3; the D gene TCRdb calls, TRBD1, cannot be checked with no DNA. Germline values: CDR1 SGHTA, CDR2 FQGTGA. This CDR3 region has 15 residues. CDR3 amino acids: CASSHTGGFTDTQYF.

The CDR3 region is CASSYSPGTGLAQFF. The V gene is TRBV5-6, the J gene TRBJ2-1; TCRdb reports TRBD1, a call that lacks DNA to check it against. This CDR3 contains 15 residues. The V gene's germline CDR1 is SGHDT and CDR2 YYEEEE.

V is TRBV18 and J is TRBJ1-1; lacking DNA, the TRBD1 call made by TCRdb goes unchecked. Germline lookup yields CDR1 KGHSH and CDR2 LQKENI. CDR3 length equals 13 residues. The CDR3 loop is CASSPPMTGEAFF.

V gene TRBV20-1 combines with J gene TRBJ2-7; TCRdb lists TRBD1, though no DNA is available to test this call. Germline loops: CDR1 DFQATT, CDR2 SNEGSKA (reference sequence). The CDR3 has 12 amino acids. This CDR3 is CSAAGHGYEQYF.

This chain's CDR3 is CASSPRTGADQPQHF. This rearrangement joins TRBV18 to TRBJ1-5; TCRdb's D call, TRBD1, is unchecked because there is no DNA. Germline V gives CDR1 KGHSH, CDR2 LQKENI. The CDR3 length is 15 residues.

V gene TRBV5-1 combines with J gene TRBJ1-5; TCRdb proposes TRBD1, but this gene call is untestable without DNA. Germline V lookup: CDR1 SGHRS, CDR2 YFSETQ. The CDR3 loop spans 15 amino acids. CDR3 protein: CASSRGENSNQPQHF.

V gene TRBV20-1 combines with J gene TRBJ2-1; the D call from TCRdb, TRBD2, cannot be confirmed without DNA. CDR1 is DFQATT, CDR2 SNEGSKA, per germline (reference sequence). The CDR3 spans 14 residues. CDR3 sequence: CSAVAGAFYNEQFF.

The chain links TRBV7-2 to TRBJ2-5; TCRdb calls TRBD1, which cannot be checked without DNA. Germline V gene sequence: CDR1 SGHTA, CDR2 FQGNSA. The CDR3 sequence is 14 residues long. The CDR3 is CASSLEGAIRAQYF.

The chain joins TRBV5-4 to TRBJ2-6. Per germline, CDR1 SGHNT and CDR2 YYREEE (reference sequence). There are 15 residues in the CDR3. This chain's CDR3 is CASSLTSTGANVLTF.